This T cell receptor beta chain was captured by sequencing in a study of cytomegalovirus exposure and HLA in healthy donors. The PCR employed 60 Vbeta primers together with 13 Jbeta primers. Sequencing used immunoSEQ multiplex PCR; TCRdb keeps in-frame clones, though not all of them. The sample lists about 260,000 clones; approximately 85% were seen once. Concerning this clone itself: As yet, its antigen is unknown.

Overall study results and limits: The dataset shows that most TCR sequences were rare, while some public TCRs occurred in many donors. Immune exposure data for these donors was limited to CMV serostatus. Presence/absence analyses assumed roughly uniform sequencing depth across donors, which may not hold. Accurate HLA-A and HLA-B prediction from TCR beta sequences was reported for most subjects.

The germline V gene encodes CDR1 MNHNY and CDR2 SVGAGI (reference sequence). The CDR3 contains 14 residues. With V trimmed by 6 bases and J by 2 bases, 2 bases remained unmatched. Sequencing was done on a sample of PBMCs. This TCR was sampled from a woman aged 40 to 50 in good health and CMV-seropositive. The genes are TRBV6-6 and TRBJ1-5, with 9 bases that match TRBD1. The CDR3: CASRTGGGNQPQHF. CDR3 in DNA: TGTGCCAGCAGAACAGGGGGCGGCAATCAGCCCCAGCATTTT.